This TCR beta chain was identified in a study of blood T cell dynamics during melanoma immunotherapy (dated by TCRdb to the early 2020s). Regarding the complete study: Patients had metastatic melanoma and received first-line pembrolizumab or nivolumab plus ipilimumab as standard of care in the United Kingdom. To find early correlates of response, the study profiled the peripheral T cell receptor repertoires of patients with metastatic melanoma both before and after one cycle of checkpoint inhibitor therapy. Consecutive patients formed a training cohort, and a further independent group of patients from the same centre was pooled into an external validation set. Overall study outcomes, separate from this receptor: The relatively small sample size was acknowledged as potentially limiting generalization of the results. Whether the T cell clones driving repertoire changes were melanoma-specific or reflected general immune activation could not be determined in the study. Unlike progressors, patients who went on to achieve disease control showed a bifurcated reorganization of the PBMC repertoire at W3, with either increased clonality or increased diversity.

Concerning this clone: Its antigen specificity is not known. Nothing much larger sits one base from this clone, and base qualities are not available.

This sample's time point label indicates: week 3, after first cycle of checkpoint inhibitor. Blood samples were taken at two points: before treatment (T0) and at week 3 (W3), which came after the first cycle of checkpoint blockade. Except for a couple of patients with rapid clinical progression, response was assessed 12 weeks after the first infusion by RECIST 1.1; disease control meant complete response, partial response or stable disease. Patients with prior systemic cancer treatment, concomitant immunosuppressant therapy or synchronous other active malignancies were excluded. Bulk PBMC and plasma cell-free DNA were both sequenced for TCR beta so that circulating cells and T cell turnover could be tracked. Lymphoprep and SepMate tubes were used to isolate PBMC from blood, and red cell lysis was then performed. QIAamp DNA Blood Mini kits were used to extract DNA from PBMC and sorted T cell subsets.

V is shortened by 2 bases, J by 3 bases, and the region joining them spans 16 bases. As encoded in the germline V gene (reference sequence), CDR1 is GTSNPN while CDR2 is SVGIG. The CDR3 starts with the cysteine, ends with the phenylalanine, and has 15 residues. Only the CDR3 DNA is retained, 45 bases long and in frame from the first base. For every bulk PBMC sample, a fixed 350 ng of DNA was loaded. Following the manufacturer instructions, the immunoSEQ TCRb Assay kit was used to amplify TCR beta CDR3 sequences from genomic DNA. The KAPA Library Quantification Kit for Illumina platforms was used to quantify pooled libraries by qPCR. Sequencing of the pooled libraries was done on an Illumina NextSeq 500, with clustering at roughly 0.55-1.1 pM. In the authors' own workflow: The TCR data were analyzed using immunoSEQ ANALYZER and the R LymphoSeq package. A rearrangement efficiency score was calculated as productive divided by the sum of productive and non-productive CDR3 sequences. Clonality was measured with the Gini coefficient and diversity with the Renyi index at alpha=1, and both measures were compared pairwise between timepoints within each patient. Clonal relatedness used an edit distance of 3, and repertoire similarity used the Bhattacharyya coefficient, both computed in LymphoSeq. Linear discriminant analysis on week-3 changes in clonality and diversity was built with the R MASS and caret packages to classify response. Drawn from immuneACCESS, this table holds only the in-frame rearrangements with V and J called that TCRdb kept. Clones are partly lost; checked studies trace under half to an unresolved V gene and leave the rest unexplained. V and J calls plus clone size are reproduced from that table; the DNA served to infer D and trimming. The sample yields approximately 5,900 clones; approximately 83% were counted once. The ten largest make up 10% of the sample.

This specimen was blood, taken from a patient treated with checkpoint blockade. This sequence uses TRBV30 and TRBJ1-2; the D gene is possibly TRBD1, with 6 bases matching. The source of this sequence is a human donor with melanoma. The CDR3 is CAWSSRTAAYYGYTF. The DNA reads TGTGCCTGGAGTTCTCGGACAGCGGCCTACTATGGCTACACCTTC.